This T cell receptor (beta chain) was recovered during a study of shared clonotypes between healthy human individuals. Healthy HIV-negative adults with no recent acute infections or vaccinations were recruited as donors. All participating donors were Caucasian adults from Nashville, Tennessee. TCRdb's table, derived via immunoSEQ multiplex PCR, lists solely in-frame clones and lacks some. The repertoire holds 450,000 or so clones, with roughly four fifths as singletons. V shed 0 bases and J 0 bases; nucleotides not matched to a gene: 2. The CDR3 runs 16 residues. CDR1 and CDR2 from the germline V gene are SGDLS and YYNGEE.

The rearrangement joins TRBV9 to TRBJ2-1, with 8 bases lining up with TRBD1. The receptor comes from a woman aged 40 to 50 in good health. Some clones in this sample may be carry-over from other donors' samples. Specimen: PBMCs. The CDR3 nucleotides are TGTGCCAGCAGCGTAGTCGGGACAGGCTCCTACAATGAGCAGTTCTTC. As protein: CASSVVGTGSYNEQFF.